These 18 T cell receptor beta chains came from one sample sequenced in a study of blood T cell repertoires in COVID-19. Sequencing was performed with immunoSEQ multiplex PCR; in TCRdb, only in-frame clones are kept and a portion is missing. Of approximately 190,000 clones detected, 80% to 90% appear once; the ten largest clones hold more than 4.5%. The sequenced material came from peripheral blood. The receptors stem from a woman in her 70s with active or convalescent COVID-19.

Many counts were recorded for this clone. The chain joins TRBV29-1 to TRBJ2-1; 7 bases are a match to TRBD2. Germline CDR1 and CDR2: SQVTM and ANQGSEA. With V trimmed by 2 bases and J by 2 bases, 6 bases remained unmatched. This CDR3 region has 15 residues. This chain's CDR3 is CSVEYGLAAYNEQFF. CDR3 coding DNA: TGCAGCGTTGAATACGGGCTAGCGGCCTACAATGAGCAGTTCTTC.

This clone showed up just a few times. The CDR3 DNA reads TGTGCCAGCTCACCCATAGGGACAGGGGTCCAAGAGACCCAGTACTTC. It specifies CASSPIGTGVQETQYF. The J gene is TRBJ2-5, the V gene TRBV18; 10 nucleotides line up with TRBD1. Germline V gives CDR1 KGHSH, CDR2 LQKENI. The CDR3 length is 16 residues. Germline trimming cut 3 bases from V and 1 base from J; bases unmatched to any gene: 5.

V and J are TRBV12-3 or TRBV12-4 and TRBJ1-5; D unclear. The CDR3 sequence is 13 residues long. Trimming removed 7 bases from V and 2 bases from J, with 9 bases in between. CDR3 sequence reads: CASTSSGNQPQHF. DNA of the CDR3: TGTGCCAGCACTTCTTCGGGCAATCAGCCCCAGCATTTT.

The V and J genes are TRBV11-2 and TRBJ2-1, with 12 bases matching TRBD2. This CDR3 comprises 18 residues. Germline CDR1 SGHAT, CDR2 FQNNGV. Trimming removed 1 base from V and 7 bases from J; junction bases left unmatched: 11. The CDR3 here is CASSLGPSGRAVENEQFF. The CDR3 DNA is TGTGCCAGCAGCTTAGGGCCTAGCGGGAGGGCCGTCGAAAATGAGCAGTTCTTC.

The chain employs TRBV5-6 and TRBJ2-7; the match to TRBD1 covers 7 bases. The CDR3 runs 14 residues. With V trimmed by 3 bases and J by 2 bases, 5 bases remained unmatched. Germline V gene data show CDR1 as SGHDT and CDR2 as YYEEEE. CDR3 in amino acids: CASSSWDRPYEQYF. CDR3 nucleotide sequence: TGTGCCAGCAGCTCGTGGGACAGACCCTACGAGCAGTACTTC.

This sequence joins TRBV6-1 and TRBJ2-7; D uncertain. V was shortened by 4 bases and J by 0 bases, with 16 bases between the two germline ends. The CDR3 is 16 amino acids. From germline, CDR1 is MNHNS and CDR2 SASEGT. CDR3 protein: CASSVTTYSFSYEQYF. In DNA, the CDR3 is TGTGCCAGCAGTGTAACAACTTACAGTTTCTCCTACGAGCAGTACTTC.

This clone has a single count. J is TRBJ2-3 and V is TRBV7-2; the match to TRBD1 covers 7 bases. The CDR3 contains 16 residues. V lost 3 bases, J lost 0 bases, and 6 bases stayed unmatched. Germline V gene data show CDR1 as SGHTA and CDR2 as FQGNSA. CDR3: CASSFGTEHSTDTQYF. The CDR3, as DNA: TGTGCCAGCAGCTTCGGGACAGAGCATAGCACAGATACGCAGTATTTT.

This rearrangement joins TRBV5-8 to TRBJ2-1; TRBD1 aligns across 7 bases. The CDR3 has 18 amino acids. Germline loops: CDR1 SGHTS, CDR2 YDEGEE. Losses at the gene ends were 0 bases for V and 0 bases for J; bases not matched to a gene: 9. CDR3 amino acids: CASSLGLGGTDSYNEQFF. The CDR3 DNA reads TGTGCCAGCAGCTTGGGGCTTGGTGGGACAGACTCCTACAATGAGCAGTTCTTC.

The V call is TRBV9, the J call TRBJ1-2; D uncertain. The CDR3 runs 14 residues. The V end lost 0 bases, the J end lost 4 bases, and 10 bases lay between the germline ends. Germline CDR1 and CDR2: SGDLS and YYNGEE. CDR3 coding DNA: TGTGCCAGCAGCGTAGTCGGGGATCCCTATGGCTACACCTTC. Amino acids: CASSVVGDPYGYTF.

This rearrangement joins TRBV10-3 to TRBJ2-5; TRBD1 agrees at 9 bases. The CDR3 totals 14 residues. Germline V gene lookup returns CDR1 ENHRY and CDR2 SYGVKD. The junction had 3 bases not matched to a gene; V was cut back by 5 bases and J by 2 bases. DNA for the CDR3: TGTGCCATCAGTAAAGGGACAGGGCAAGAGACCCAGTACTTC. Protein product: CAISKGTGQETQYF.

The chain combines TRBV11-1 with TRBJ1-3, with D possibly TRBD1 on 6 matching bases. The V gene lost 5 bases and the J gene lost 2 bases, with 10 bases spanning the gap. Germline loops: CDR1 SGHAT, CDR2 FQDESV (reference sequence). CDR3 size: 14 residues. The CDR3: CASSRDRPGNTIYF. The CDR3 coding sequence is TGTGCCAGCAGCCGAGACAGGCCTGGAAACACCATATATTTT.

V usage is TRBV15 and J usage is TRBJ2-1; a weak D match, TRBD2 (5 bases). The CDR3 has 16 residues. Looked up from germline, CDR1 is LNHNV and CDR2 is YYDKDF (reference sequence). V dropped 0 bases and J dropped 3 bases, with 12 bases sitting between them. The CDR3 DNA follows: TGTGCCACCAGCAGAGATCTAGGAGCGGTCTACAATGAGCAGTTCTTC. Protein product: CATSRDLGAVYNEQFF.

The chain couples TRBV7-9 to TRBJ1-3; D not certain. The V and J ends lost 0 bases and 2 bases respectively, with 5 bases between them. Germline V gene sequence: CDR1 SEHNR, CDR2 FQNEAQ (reference sequence). The CDR3 contains 14 residues. The CDR3 DNA reads TGTGCCAGCAGCTTAGCCAGTACTGGAAACACCATATATTTT. Its translation: CASSLASTGNTIYF.

This clone has only a few counts. The rearrangement links TRBV15 to TRBJ1-1, with unresolved D. V was shortened by 3 bases and J by 5 bases, with 13 bases between the two germline ends. CDR1 and CDR2 (germline): LNHNV, YYDKDF (reference sequence). CDR3 length: 14 amino acids. Here the CDR3 reads CATSSRVPGTEAFF. CDR3 DNA sequence: TGTGCCACCAGCAGTCGGGTCCCGGGGACTGAAGCTTTCTTT.

The chain combines TRBV6-5 with TRBJ1-6, with no clear D. CDR3 length equals 15 residues. Per germline, CDR1 MNHEY and CDR2 SVGAGI. V lost 2 bases to trimming and J lost 3 bases, with 8 bases between them. This CDR3 is CASSYSGSYNSPLHF. CDR3 bases: TGTGCCAGCAGTTACAGTGGGAGCTATAATTCACCCCTCCACTTT.

The V and J genes are TRBV7-9 and TRBJ2-3; no clear D gene. The ends were cut back, 7 bases at V and 9 bases at J, with 17 bases in the middle. This CDR3 is 13 amino acids long. Germline-derived CDR1 and CDR2 are SEHNR and FQNEAQ (reference sequence). The DNA for the CDR3 is TGTGCCAGCATCCAGTCATTCCTAGGAACGCAGTATTTT. Its protein is CASIQSFLGTQYF. Complete variable domain (other parts from reference TRBV7-9 and TRBJ2-3): DTGVSQNPRHKITKRGQNVTFRCDPISEHNRLYWYRQTLGQGPEFLTYFQNEAQLEKSRLLSDRFSAERPKGSFSTLEIQRTEQGDSAMYLCASIQSFLGTQYFGPGTRLTVL.

This clone appeared a single time. CDR3 amino acids: CSVLRAGGIQYF. In nucleotides, the CDR3 is TGCAGCGTCCTCCGCGCGGGTGGCATTCAGTACTTC. The genes are TRBV29-1 and TRBJ2-4; the D gene is possibly TRBD2 (5 bases). V was shortened by 6 bases and J by 9 bases, with 15 bases between the two germline ends. The CDR3 sequence is 12 residues long. Germline V gene data show CDR1 as SQVTM and CDR2 as ANQGSEA. The full variable domain, completed using reference TRBV29-1 and TRBJ2-4, is SAVISQKPSRDICQRGTSLTIQCQVDSQVTMMFWYRQQPGQSLTLIATANQGSEATYESGFVIDKFPISRPNLTFSTLTVSNMSPEDSSIYLCSVLRAGGIQYFGAGTRLSVL.

The chain carries TRBV28 and TRBJ1-4; TRBD1 is a possible D gene (5 bases). Germline values: CDR1 MDHEN, CDR2 SYDVKM. With 4 bases removed from V and 7 bases from J, the gap between germline ends came to 16 bases. The CDR3 has 15 amino acids. The CDR3: CASSSLGLPLEKLFF. CDR3 coding DNA: TGTGCCAGCAGTTCCCTGGGACTTCCCCTTGAAAAACTGTTTTTT.